This T cell receptor (beta chain) came from a study of identical twins. Study-wide findings and caveats: Where out-of-frame alpha sequences were twin-shared, they showed excess low generation probability. Conclusions came from cross-sectional statistical analysis, not from following the same donors.

As concerns this clonotype: Its cognate antigen is unknown.

Unique molecular identifiers were present on the cDNA, which also gained a universal primer site by template switching. One entry per CDR3 protein results from TCRdb running MiXCR on the 5' RACE reads. The sample yields roughly 1,500,000 distinct CDR3 sequences, about 32% seen once. The CDR3 has 15 amino acids. The germline V gene has CDR1 LGHDT and CDR2 YNNKEL (reference sequence). The germline V and J ends were trimmed by 0 bases and 0 bases, with 8 bases remaining between them. Only healthy Caucasians were enrolled as donors. V is TRBV3-1 and J is TRBJ1-2; no definite D call. This sequence originates from a newborn girl in good health. The sample taken for sequencing was cord blood. Here the CDR3 DNA reads TGTGCCAGCAGCCAAGATACGGTGGCTAACTATGGCTACACCTTC. Its protein is CASSQDTVANYGYTF.